Listed below are T cell receptor beta chains from one sample, sequenced in a study of CD8 T cells in Susac syndrome. TCRdb redid the calling of the immunoSEQ multiplex PCR reads with MiXCR, one entry per CDR3 protein. The data contain 150,000 to 180,000 distinct CDR3 sequences, around 96% of them singletons. Sequencing was performed on CD8+ T cells from PBMCs. These receptors originate from a human donor with multiple sclerosis. The CDR3 runs from the conserved cysteine through the conserved F or W. The D gene is left open where the match is weak. Clone size is stated in some rows and not others, as once, few, many or a class when expanded.

j_call v_call d_call clone_size cdr3_aa cdr3_nt
TRBJ2-7 TRBV11-1 NA NA CASSLSLAYEQYF TGTGCCAGCAGCTTATCCTTGGCCTACGAGCAGTACTTC
TRBJ2-2 TRBV4-1 TRBD1 NA CASSPLTQGAGELFF TGCGCCAGCAGCCCTCTAACACAGGGGGCCGGGGAGCTGTTTTTT
TRBJ2-7 TRBV2 TRBD1 NA CATADRAEQYF TGTGCCACCGCAGACAGGGCCGAGCAGTACTTC
TRBJ2-7 TRBV7-9 NA NA CASSSLEGMTSYEQYF TGTGCCAGCAGCTCGCTCGAGGGCATGACATCCTACGAGCAGTACTTC
TRBJ2-2 TRBV27 NA NA CASMAQVAGELFF TGTGCCAGCATGGCCCAGGTGGCCGGGGAGCTGTTTTTT
TRBJ2-3 TRBV7-9 TRBD2 NA CASSSSSSGGADTQYF TGTGCCAGCAGCTCCTCAAGTAGCGGGGGGGCAGATACGCAGTATTTT
TRBJ1-4 TRBV2 NA NA CASSETATNEKLFF TGTGCCAGCAGTGAGACAGCAACTAATGAAAAACTGTTTTTT
TRBJ2-2 TRBV29-1 NA NA CSVEDPTGELFF TGCAGCGTTGAAGATCCCACCGGGGAGCTGTTTTTT
TRBJ2-7 TRBV20-1 TRBD2 NA CSAARTSGGPYEQYF TGCAGTGCTGCCCGTACTAGCGGGGGCCCCTACGAGCAGTACTTC
TRBJ2-5 TRBV11-2 NA NA CASSLGGVVTQYF TGTGCCAGCAGCTTAGGGGGTGTGGTGACCCAGTACTTC
TRBJ1-5 TRBV27 TRBD1 once CASSGTGTGEPQHF TGTGCCAGCAGCGGGACAGGGACTGGGGAGCCCCAGCATTTT
TRBJ1-6 TRBV2 TRBD1 NA CASMDRFSSPLHF TGTGCCAGCATGGACAGGTTCTCATCACCCCTCCACTTT
TRBJ1-6 TRBV19 TRBD1 NA CASGLGQGFSPLHF TGTGCCAGTGGCCTTGGACAGGGATTCTCCCCCCTCCACTTT
TRBJ1-2 TRBV6-4 TRBD1 NA CASSDSTRRGLYGYTF TGTGCCAGCAGTGACTCCACGCGCAGGGGGCTCTATGGCTACACCTTC
TRBJ2-7 TRBV9 NA NA CASSLGRNDAYEQYF TGTGCCAGCAGCCTGGGCCGTAACGACGCCTACGAGCAGTACTTC
TRBJ2-3 TRBV12-5 NA NA CASGSTSTDTQYF TGTGCTAGTGGTTCGACTAGCACAGATACGCAGTATTTT
TRBJ2-1 TRBV5-4 NA few CASSYRAYNEQFF TGTGCCAGCAGCTACAGGGCCTACAATGAGCAGTTCTTC
TRBJ2-5 TRBV29-1 TRBD1 NA CSVSPLLYGDGTAEGPQYF TGCAGCGTTTCCCCCCTGCTGTATGGAGATGGGACAGCGGAAGGGCCTCAGTACTTC
TRBJ1-2 TRBV3-1 NA NA CASSQNVRANPYGYTF TGTGCCAGCAGCCAAAATGTAAGGGCAAATCCCTATGGCTACACCTTC
TRBJ2-7 TRBV7-8 TRBD1 NA CASSPWTGTKNEQYF TGTGCCAGCAGCCCGTGGACAGGGACGAAGAACGAGCAGTACTTC
TRBJ1-1 TRBV29-1 NA NA CSVEPGWNTEAFF TGCAGCGTTGAACCAGGCTGGAACACTGAAGCTTTCTTT
TRBJ2-5 TRBV28 NA NA CASSLYPRAETQYF TGTGCCAGCAGTTTATACCCCAGGGCGGAGACCCAGTACTTC
TRBJ2-7 TRBV23-1 NA NA CASRMDPYEQYF TGCGCCAGCAGAATGGACCCCTACGAGCAGTACTTC
TRBJ1-1 TRBV9 TRBD1 NA CASRGVGGRDTEAFF TGTGCCAGCAGGGGTGTAGGGGGCCGGGACACTGAAGCTTTCTTT
TRBJ2-7 TRBV7-9 TRBD1 NA CASSTRDRGPEQYF TGTGCCAGCAGCACCCGGGACAGGGGTCCTGAGCAGTACTTC
TRBJ1-2 TRBV7-9 NA NA CASRTRGDYGYTF TGTGCCAGCAGAACGCGGGGAGACTATGGCTACACCTTC
TRBJ1-4 TRBV28 TRBD1 NA CASSLRQGNEKLFF TGTGCCAGCAGTTTGAGACAGGGGAATGAAAAACTGTTTTTT
TRBJ2-2 TRBV4-1 NA NA CASSPRTDSVNTGELFF TGCGCCAGCAGCCCAAGGACCGACTCGGTTAACACCGGGGAGCTGTTTTTT
TRBJ1-5 TRBV27 NA once CASSLNRGSNQPQHF TGTGCCAGCAGTTTAAATAGGGGAAGCAATCAGCCCCAGCATTTT